This T cell receptor (beta chain) was captured by sequencing in a study of blood T cell repertoires in COVID-19. Germline V gene lookup returns CDR1 MNHEY and CDR2 SVGEGT. J was trimmed by 1 base and V by 5 bases; bases with no gene match: 8. This CDR3 region has 16 residues. Sequenced by immunoSEQ multiplex PCR; TCRdb stores in-frame clones only, minus some. The repertoire holds around 86,000 clones, 75% to 85% seen once, with roughly 30% in the top ten. The TCR sequence derives from a woman older than 75 with acute or convalescent COVID-19. The sample taken for sequencing was peripheral blood. The rearrangement uses TRBV6-2 or TRBV6-3 and TRBJ2-5, with 9 positions matching TRBD1. The CDR3 DNA is TGTGCCAGCAGTCAGGGACAGGGCGTTCTCCAAGAGACCCAGTACTTC. The encoded protein is CASSQGQGVLQETQYF.